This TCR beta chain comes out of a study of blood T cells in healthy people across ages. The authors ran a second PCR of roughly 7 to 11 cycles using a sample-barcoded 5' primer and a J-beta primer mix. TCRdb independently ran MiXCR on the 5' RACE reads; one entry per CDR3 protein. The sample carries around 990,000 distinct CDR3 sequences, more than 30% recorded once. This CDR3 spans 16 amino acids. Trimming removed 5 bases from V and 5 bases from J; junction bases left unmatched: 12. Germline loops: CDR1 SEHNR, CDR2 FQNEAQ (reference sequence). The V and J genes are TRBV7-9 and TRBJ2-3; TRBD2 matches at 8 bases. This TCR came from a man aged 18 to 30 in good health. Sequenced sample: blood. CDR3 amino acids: CASSHLAGPRRDTQYF. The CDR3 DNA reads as TGTGCCAGCAGCCATCTAGCGGGCCCGAGGAGAGATACGCAGTATTTT.